These 18 T cell receptor beta chains were all obtained from the same sample, sequenced in a study of T and B cells in COVID-19 patients. TRB was amplified from roughly 250-500 ng of blood genomic DNA. Multiplex PCR with BIOMED2 TRB-A/B primer pools amplified TRB rearrangements. Each CDR3 protein gets one entry after TCRdb re-called the multiplex PCR reads with MiXCR. The table records 8,000 to 8,500 distinct CDR3 sequences, approximately 30% of them present only once. The sequenced sample was blood. The receptors originated from a human donor with active COVID-19.

In this sample, this clonotype is medium-sized. V and J are TRBV19 and TRBJ1-5; tentatively, D is TRBD1 (6 bases). V shed 3 bases and J shed 2 bases, with 8 bases lying between them. The CDR3 loop spans 14 amino acids. Germline V CDR1 and CDR2: LNHDA, SQIVND (reference sequence). CDR3 loop: CASSIRTGNQPQHF. The CDR3 coding sequence is TGTGCCAGTAGTATCAGGACAGGCAATCAGCCCCAGCATTTT.

This clonotype was detected only a few times. This sequence joins TRBV12-3 or TRBV12-4 and TRBJ2-4; 9 nucleotides align to TRBD1. J was trimmed by 2 bases and V by 3 bases; bases with no gene match: 11. This CDR3 is 18 amino acids long. The CDR3 region is CASSFYGADRGTKNIQYF. Here the CDR3 DNA reads TGTGCCAGCAGTTTTTATGGAGCGGACAGGGGAACCAAAAACATTCAGTACTTC.

The table lists this clonotype with a few counts. This chain connects TRBV7-6 to TRBJ2-5, with D tentatively TRBD2 (5 bases). The germline CDR1 and CDR2 sequences are SGHVS and FNYEAQ. The germline V and J ends were trimmed by 4 bases and 5 bases, with 8 bases remaining between them. This CDR3 has 12 amino acids. CDR3 amino acids: CASSYSGETQYF. In DNA form, the CDR3 reads TGTGCCAGCAGCTACTCGGGGGAGACCCAGTACTTC.

This clonotype ranks as medium-sized. The chain uses TRBV29-1 and TRBJ1-1, with TRBD1 matching 8 bases. The CDR3 covers 11 residues. CDR1 and CDR2 from the germline V gene are SQVTM and ANQGSEA. V dropped 6 bases and J dropped 8; count of bases not matched to a gene: 5. Here the CDR3 DNA reads TGCAGCGTGGATGACAGGGGAGAAGCTTTCTTT. This codes for CSVDDRGEAFF.

By sample share, this clonotype is medium-sized (0.01 to 0.1%). The rearrangement uses TRBV19 and TRBJ2-7; D is unclear. With 7 bases removed from V and 1 base from J, the gap between germline ends came to 17 bases. Germline lookup yields CDR1 LNHDA and CDR2 SQIVND (reference sequence). The CDR3 covers 15 residues. CDR3 region: CASTNAAEGSYEQYF. CDR3 nucleotide sequence: TGTGCCAGTACTAATGCGGCAGAAGGTTCCTACGAGCAGTACTTC. Complete variable domain (other parts from reference TRBV19 and TRBJ2-7): DGGITQSPKYLFRKEGQNVTLSCEQNLNHDAMYWYRQDPGQGLRLIYYSQIVNDFQKGDIAEGYSVSREKKESFPLTVTSAQKNPTAFYLCASTNAAEGSYEQYFGPGTRLTVT.

The J gene is TRBJ2-2, the V gene TRBV7-2, with 8 bases identical to TRBD1. Trimming at V came to 7 bases and at J to 3 bases, leaving 1 base not matched to a gene. This CDR3 spans 13 amino acids. Germline V CDR1 and CDR2: SGHTA, FQGNSA. CDR3 region: CASTQGDTGELFF. The CDR3 DNA is TGTGCCAGCACACAGGGGGACACCGGGGAGCTGTTTTTT. Full variable domain (remainder filled in from reference TRBV7-2 and TRBJ2-2): GAGVSQSPSNKVTEKGKDVELRCDPISGHTALYWYRQSLGQGLEFLIYFQGNSAPDKSGLPSDRFSAERTGGSVSTLTIQRTQQEDSAVYLCASTQGDTGELFFGEGSRLTVL.

This chain joins TRBV7-2 and TRBJ1-6; D may be TRBD1 (6 bases). The V gene's germline CDR1 is SGHTA and CDR2 FQGNSA. Trimming stripped 5 bases from V and 0 bases from J, with 11 bases between. The CDR3 extends over 16 amino acids. The CDR3 loop is CASSPGASSYNSPLHF. Here the CDR3 DNA reads TGTGCCAGCAGCCCGGGGGCCAGCTCCTATAATTCACCCCTCCACTTT.

V gene TRBV7-2 combines with J gene TRBJ1-6; unclear D gene. Germline V lookup: CDR1 SGHTA, CDR2 FQGNSA. The CDR3 is 14 residues long. The V gene lost 7 bases and the J gene lost 6 bases, with 13 bases spanning the gap. CDR3 bases: TGTGCCAGCACCCGCAGCCGGCTTAATTCACCCCTCCACTTT. Its translation: CASTRSRLNSPLHF. The whole variable domain, remainder taken from reference TRBV7-2 and TRBJ1-6, is GAGVSQSPSNKVTEKGKDVELRCDPISGHTALYWYRQSLGQGLEFLIYFQGNSAPDKSGLPSDRFSAERTGGSVSTLTIQRTQQEDSAVYLCASTRSRLNSPLHFGNGTRLTVT.

The V call is TRBV13, the J call TRBJ2-7, with D tentatively TRBD1 or TRBD2 (5 bases each). Trimming removed 6 bases from V and 3 bases from J, with 18 bases in between. CDR1 is PRHDT and CDR2 is FYEKMQ in the germline V gene (reference sequence). The CDR3 consists of 15 residues. Written as DNA, the CDR3 is TGTGCCAGCAGTCCTATCGGGACCCTCGACTACGAGCAGTACGTC. It is translated as CASSPIGTLDYEQYV.

This clonotype has a handful of counts. The chain has TRBV10-3 and TRBJ1-1; no reliable D call. Germline assignment: CDR1 ENHRY and CDR2 SYGVKD. The length of the CDR3 is 13 residues. V shed 3 bases and J shed 7 bases, with 12 bases lying between them. The CDR3 loop is CAISDWGGSEAFF. Written as DNA, the CDR3 is TGTGCCATCAGTGACTGGGGAGGTAGTGAAGCTTTCTTT.

By sample share, this clonotype is medium-sized. This chain uses TRBV29-1 with TRBJ1-1; the match to TRBD1 covers 8 bases. Losses at the gene ends were 2 bases for V and 11 bases for J; bases not matched to a gene: 4. There are 11 residues in the CDR3. Germline lookup yields CDR1 SQVTM and CDR2 ANQGSEA. The CDR3 reads CSVESGGRAFF. The CDR3 DNA reads as TGCAGCGTTGAATCAGGGGGCAGGGCTTTCTTT.

V usage is TRBV6-5 and J usage is TRBJ1-1; 9 bases are shared with TRBD1. The CDR3 sequence is 16 residues long. The trim removed 6 bases at V and 4 bases at J, leaving 12 bases unmatched. Germline assignment: CDR1 MNHEY and CDR2 SVGAGI. CDR3 in DNA: TGTGCCAGCAGACCAAACCGGGACAGGGTTGGCACTGAAGCTTTCTTT. Translation: CASRPNRDRVGTEAFF.

The chain employs TRBV29-1 and TRBJ2-7; 7 nucleotides match TRBD2. V shed 4 bases, J shed 1 base, and the junction held 4 bases outside the gene matches. This CDR3 has 13 residues. CDR1 and CDR2 (germline): SQVTM, ANQGSEA. CDR3 region: CSVVGGGSYEQYF. The DNA of the CDR3 is TGCAGCGTTGTTGGGGGGGGTTCCTACGAGCAGTACTTC.

In its sample, this clonotype ranks as hyperexpanded (1% or more). The chain carries TRBV27 and TRBJ2-3, with 7 bases fitting TRBD2. Germline V lookup: CDR1 MNHEY, CDR2 SMNVEV (reference sequence). This CDR3 has 14 amino acids. The V gene end was trimmed by 3 bases and the J gene end by 6 bases; junction bases not matched to a gene: 6. This CDR3 reads CASSFGGGRDTQYF. The CDR3 DNA reads as TGTGCCAGCAGTTTTGGGGGGGGGAGGGATACGCAGTATTTT.

The gene calls are TRBV29-1 and TRBJ1-1; 8 bases are a match to TRBD1. Germline trimming cut 7 bases from V and 7 bases from J; bases unmatched to any gene: 14. The CDR3 covers 14 residues. Germline V gives CDR1 SQVTM, CDR2 ANQGSEA. The CDR3 sequence is CSALRQGSIIEAFF. CDR3 nucleotide sequence: TGCAGCGCCCTCCGACAGGGGAGTATTATTGAAGCTTTCTTT.

This clonotype ranks as medium-sized. The chain recombines TRBV27 with TRBJ2-1; 10 bases are a match to TRBD1. V shed 4 bases, J shed 8 bases, and the junction held 17 bases outside the gene matches. The germline gives CDR1 MNHEY, CDR2 SMNVEV (reference sequence). CDR3 length: 18 amino acids. The CDR3 sequence: CASSSSHYRDRGVHEQFF. In nucleotides, the CDR3 is TGTGCCAGCAGTTCCTCACACTACCGGGACAGGGGCGTCCATGAGCAGTTCTTC.

J is TRBJ1-6 and V is TRBV15, with TRBD1 as a possible D gene (5 bases). From germline, CDR1 is LNHNV and CDR2 YYDKDF (reference sequence). CDR3 length: 15 residues. V dropped 8 bases and J dropped 6 bases, with 17 bases sitting between them. The CDR3: CATSGGKSVNSPLHF. For the CDR3, the DNA is TGTGCCACCTCTGGGGGGAAATCGGTTAATTCACCCCTCCACTTT.

This clonotype came up a few times. The chain combines TRBV5-1 with TRBJ2-2, with D unclear. Between the trimmed V and J ends, which lost 0 bases and 2 bases, there was a span of 8 bases. CDR1 SGHRS and CDR2 YFSETQ come from the germline V gene. The CDR3 sequence is 15 residues long. CDR3 in amino acids: CASSLEASNTGELFF. The CDR3 bases are TGCGCCAGCAGCTTGGAAGCCAGTAACACCGGGGAGCTGTTTTTT.